This TCR beta chain was sequenced in a study of shared clonotypes between healthy human individuals. At the level of the study: The cohort comprised two women and a few men. Their ages spanned 18 to 49 years.

V shed 2 bases and J shed 7 bases, with 8 bases lying between them. The germline gives CDR1 SGHVS, CDR2 FNYEAQ. The CDR3 is 12 amino acids. The input for sorted-subset replicate PCRs was about 210 ng DNA, tens of thousands of T cell genomes. Sequencing used immunoSEQ multiplex PCR; TCRdb keeps in-frame clones, though not all of them. Here the sample spans 980,000 or so clones, 76% being singletons. The study drew all its donors from Caucasian adults living in Nashville, Tennessee. Findings of the study overall: Sampling involved blood alone; tissue repertoires likely differ.

Note on this clone: Its antigen is unidentified.

Sequenced sample: memory CD4+ T cells sorted from blood. The subset is: CD45RA-negative fraction. The chain couples TRBV7-6 to TRBJ1-1; maybe TRBD1 (5 bases). The TCR comes from a man aged 18 to 29 in good health. CDR3 DNA: TGTGCCAGCAGCTTATCCGGGGGTGAAGCTTTCTTT. It is translated as CASSLSGGEAFF.